The T cell receptor (beta chain) described here comes from a study of regulatory and conventional T cells in RAG deficiency. TCRdb's table, derived via immunoSEQ multiplex PCR, lists solely in-frame clones and lacks some. The table has more than 40,000 clones, 75% to 90% seen once. This clone was recorded only once. Conventional CD4+ T cells were sorted from blood as CD25-low CD127-high cells. Germline lookup yields CDR1 MDHEN and CDR2 SYDVKM. The CDR3 spans 15 residues. Germline trimming cut 3 bases from V and 4 bases from J; bases unmatched to any gene: 5. This sample also appeared in a second study, on regulatory T cells. This second report adds: The PCR used 52 TRBV and 13 TRBJ primers. Regulatory T cells showed the strongest V-J pair restriction and V/J gene skewing among patient repertoires.

The clonotype originates from a human donor in good health. Material for sequencing was CD4+ effector T cells sorted from blood. V and J are TRBV28 and TRBJ2-1, with 8 bases lining up with TRBD1. The CDR3 coding sequence is TGTGCCAGCAGTTTGCGAGACAGGGGTTACAATGAGCAGTTCTTC. This encodes CASSLRDRGYNEQFF.